This T cell receptor beta chain was captured in a study of cytomegalovirus exposure and HLA in healthy donors. About the study: A prior analysis found roughly 100 million unique TCR beta sequences from 150 million to 200 million T cells. General observations from the study: Specificity of three CMV-associated chains for CMV antigens was verified in vitro. Previous analysis showed most TCR beta V segments were productive about 90% or about 30% of the time. Beyond CMV serostatus, there was no information to go on about immune exposure.

The CDR3 is made up of 15 amino acids. The V end lost 4 bases, the J end lost 2 bases, and 14 bases lay between the germline ends. Germline V gene lookup returns CDR1 SGHKS and CDR2 YYEKEE (reference sequence). The sample holds one count of this clone. Antigen specificity is unknown. The PCR had 60 Vbeta and 13 Jbeta primers. Here immunoSEQ multiplex PCR was the method, and the copy in TCRdb shows in-frame clones only, minus some. The data show 90,000 to 120,000 clones, roughly 82% seen once. The chain combines TRBV5-5 with TRBJ2-3; D gene uncertain. Sequencing was performed on PBMCs. This receptor was obtained from a man aged 30 to 45 in good health and CMV-seropositive. CDR3 protein: CASSPSNPLTDTQYF. The CDR3 region has the DNA TGTGCCAGCAGCCCCTCGAATCCACTCACAGATACGCAGTATTTT.